This TCR beta chain was identified in a study of glioma-infiltrating T cells. Overall study results and limits: Non-neoplastic patients had below-expected tissue-blood divergence, while all gliomas exceeded expectation.

The CDR3 loop spans 13 amino acids. Germline values: CDR1 SNHLY, CDR2 FYNNEI. Trimming shortened V by 4 bases and J by 6 bases, and 12 bases separated the two germline ends. Amplification of TCR alpha and beta CDR3 regions from RNA used iRepertoire nested multiplex PCR. TCRdb re-derived calls from the multiplex PCR reads in MiXCR, one entry per CDR3 protein. Among approximately 110,000 distinct CDR3 sequences, approximately 23% were seen once, and the ten largest hold roughly 15%. This clonotype was detected ten times or more. Its antigen is unidentified. The gene calls are TRBV2 and TRBJ1-2, with D tentatively TRBD1 (6 bases). This sequence originates from a human donor with low-grade glioma or glioblastoma, undergoing nonglioma brain surgery, or in good health (not recorded which). What was sequenced was glioma tissue, nonneoplastic brain tissue, or PBMCs (not recorded which). CDR3 coding DNA: TGTGCCAGCAGTGCGGACAGTCCGGATGGCTACACCTTC. It encodes CASSADSPDGYTF.